One and the same sample provided the 27 T cell receptor beta chains below, sequenced in a study of beta chain features in type 1 diabetes. Expressed TCRB transcripts were sequenced because the entire RNA isolate underwent reverse transcription. Sequenced by immunoSEQ multiplex PCR; TCRdb stores in-frame clones only, minus some. The sample lists about 120,000 clones, 17% occurring once. Whole-study findings and limits: When Type 1 diabetes patients were examined, their TCRB CDR3s proved moderately but significantly shorter in all four CD4+ subsets.

No antigen has been assigned to these receptors. The sequenced sample consisted of central memory CD4+ T cells from blood. These receptors came from a man younger than 35 with type 1 diabetes.

This clone has a handful of counts. The genes are TRBV18 and TRBJ2-7; no definite D call. The ends were cut back, 3 bases at V and 5 bases at J, with 5 bases in the middle. The V gene's germline CDR1 is KGHSH and CDR2 LQKENI. The CDR3 covers 11 residues. The DNA of the CDR3 is TGTGCCAGCTCACCGGGCCACGAGCAGTACTTC. Translated: CASSPGHEQYF.

The chain joins TRBV27 to TRBJ1-1; D unresolved. Trimming removed 6 bases at V and 1 base at J, with 18 bases between. CDR1 and CDR2 from the germline V gene are MNHEY and SMNVEV (reference sequence). There are 16 residues in the CDR3. In DNA form, the CDR3 reads TGTGCCAGCAGCGCACGACCCCTCGGAACGAACACTGAAGCTTTCTTT. It is translated as CASSARPLGTNTEAFF.

The chain combines TRBV5-1 with TRBJ1-1; D remains ambiguous. In germline, CDR1 is SGHRS, CDR2 YFSETQ. Trimming shortened V by 0 bases and J by 2 bases, and 8 bases separated the two germline ends. This CDR3 spans 14 amino acids. In DNA form, the CDR3 reads TGCGCCAGCAGCTTGGATGCGGGAAACACTGAAGCTTTCTTT. Amino acids: CASSLDAGNTEAFF.

The chain joins TRBV11-2 to TRBJ2-7; 7 positions agree with TRBD1. V shed 4 bases, J shed 6 bases, and the junction held 9 bases outside the gene matches. Per the germline V gene, CDR1 is SGHAT and CDR2 is FQNNGV. The CDR3 consists of 14 residues. In DNA, the CDR3 is TGTGCCAGCAGCTCCCTTCGACAGGGAGCCGAGCAGTACTTC. This encodes CASSSLRQGAEQYF.

The chain joins TRBV7-3 to TRBJ2-1, with 8 bases matching TRBD2. With V trimmed by 5 bases and J by 8 bases, 5 bases remained unmatched. Germline CDR1 is SGHTA and CDR2 is FQGTGA. This CDR3 contains 13 residues. The CDR3 bases are TGTGCCAGCAGCCTTGGGACTAGGTATGAGCAGTTCTTC. Its translation: CASSLGTRYEQFF.

A few counts support this clone. The rearrangement links TRBV7-2 to TRBJ2-3; D is undetermined. Trimming cost V 1 base and J 7 bases, with 6 bases left between them. The germline gives CDR1 SGHTA, CDR2 FQGNSA. The CDR3 extends over 12 amino acids. The CDR3 protein is CASSLDQYTQYF. As DNA, the CDR3 is TGTGCCAGCAGCTTAGATCAGTATACGCAGTATTTT.

This chain links TRBV29-1 with TRBJ1-2; perhaps TRBD1 as D (5 bases). The CDR3 length is 13 residues. Germline lookup yields CDR1 SQVTM and CDR2 ANQGSEA. Trimming cost V 7 bases and J 4 bases, with 16 bases left between them. The CDR3 region is CSAALGLLYGYTF. The CDR3 nucleotides are TGCAGCGCAGCGTTGGGACTGCTCTATGGCTACACCTTC.

This chain links TRBV5-4 with TRBJ2-6; perhaps TRBD2 as D (5 bases). The V gene lost 2 bases and the J gene lost 0 bases, with 6 bases spanning the gap. Germline V CDR1 and CDR2: SGHNT, YYREEE (reference sequence). The CDR3 is 15 amino acids. Here the CDR3 DNA reads TGTGCCAGCAGCTTCGGGAACTCTGGGGCCAACGTCCTGACTTTC. This codes for CASSFGNSGANVLTF.

This clone was picked up a small number of times. V and J are TRBV7-9 and TRBJ2-1, with TRBD1 as a possible D gene (5 bases). This CDR3 comprises 15 residues. The V end lost 5 bases, the J end lost 8 bases, and 19 bases lay between the germline ends. Germline CDR1 is SEHNR and CDR2 is FQNEAQ (reference sequence). The CDR3 nucleotides read TGTGCCAGCAGCCCGCAGGGCCGAGAACGGCATGAGCAGTTCTTC. It is translated as CASSPQGRERHEQFF.

This chain uses TRBV4-1 with TRBJ2-2; D could derive from TRBD1 or TRBD2 (5 bases each). Germline values: CDR1 MGHRA, CDR2 YSYEKL. The CDR3 spans 15 residues. Trimming removed 2 bases at V and 0 bases at J, with 7 bases between. CDR3 loop: CASSQRDPNTGELFF. DNA for the CDR3: TGCGCCAGCAGCCAACGGGACCCGAACACCGGGGAGCTGTTTTTT.

The V gene is TRBV7-2, the J gene TRBJ2-7, with D hard to call. The germline V gene has CDR1 SGHTA and CDR2 FQGNSA. This CDR3 comprises 11 residues. V was pared by 3 bases and J by 7 bases, with 7 bases between. The CDR3 spells CASSLVGEQYF. The CDR3, as DNA: TGTGCCAGCAGCTTGGTCGGTGAGCAGTACTTC.

This chain connects TRBV18 to TRBJ1-1; TRBD1 matches 9 bases. Germline values: CDR1 KGHSH, CDR2 LQKENI. The CDR3 totals 14 residues. V lost 5 bases and J lost 2; bases outside the gene matches: 3. The CDR3 spells CASSTGGPNTEAFF. The DNA of the CDR3 is TGTGCCAGCTCAACAGGGGGCCCAAACACTGAAGCTTTCTTT.

This clone was seen a handful of times. The chain employs TRBV28 and TRBJ2-3; TRBD1 might be the D (5 bases). Between the trimmed V and J ends, which lost 6 bases and 1 base, there was a span of 14 bases. Germline V gene data show CDR1 as MDHEN and CDR2 as SYDVKM. This CDR3 is 15 amino acids long. CDR3 sequence: CASSAQGTGTDTQYF. For the CDR3, the DNA is TGTGCCAGCAGCGCCCAGGGTACCGGCACAGATACGCAGTATTTT.

V is TRBV28 and J is TRBJ2-1; weak D call: TRBD1 (5 bases). The CDR3 is made up of 13 amino acids. Trimming removed 3 bases from V and 8 bases from J, with 11 bases in between. Looked up from germline, CDR1 is MDHEN and CDR2 is SYDVKM. The CDR3 reads CASSFVGDDEQFF. In DNA form, the CDR3 reads TGTGCCAGCAGTTTCGTAGGGGATGATGAGCAGTTCTTC.

This clone was observed a handful of times. The chain recombines TRBV7-2 with TRBJ2-2; 9 bases fit TRBD1. V was pared by 1 base and J by 6 bases, with 9 bases of the junction left unmatched. Germline values: CDR1 SGHTA, CDR2 FQGNSA. The CDR3 length is 17 residues. This CDR3 is CASSLEGTGTRAGELFF. DNA for the CDR3: TGTGCCAGCAGCTTAGAAGGGACAGGGACACGGGCCGGGGAGCTGTTTTTT. Full variable domain (missing parts from reference TRBV7-2 and TRBJ2-2): GAGVSQSPSNKVTEKGKDVELRCDPISGHTALYWYRQSLGQGLEFLIYFQGNSAPDKSGLPSDRFSAERTGGSVSTLTIQRTQQEDSAVYLCASSLEGTGTRAGELFFGEGSRLTVL.

V usage is TRBV28 and J usage is TRBJ1-5; the D gene is possibly TRBD1 (5 bases). Germline assignment: CDR1 MDHEN and CDR2 SYDVKM. V was clipped by 8 bases and J by 4 bases, with 21 bases between them. There are 16 residues in the CDR3. As DNA, the CDR3 is TGTGCCAGCTCATTAAGGGGTGGGAATTCTAATCAGCCCCAGCATTTT. Protein sequence: CASSLRGGNSNQPQHF.

In its sample, this clone was seen a few times. J is TRBJ2-5 and V is TRBV10-3; 12 bases match TRBD2. V shed 3 bases and J 1 base; nucleotides not matched to a gene: 6. Germline CDR1 and CDR2: ENHRY and SYGVKD. The CDR3 extends over 17 amino acids. CDR3 sequence reads: CAISDPATSGGQETQYF. CDR3 in DNA: TGTGCCATCAGTGACCCCGCGACTAGCGGGGGCCAAGAGACCCAGTACTTC.

Only a few counts were recorded for this clone. This sample also contains other DNA sequences that code for the same CDR3. This sequence joins TRBV20-1 and TRBJ2-5, with D unresolved. Between the trimmed V and J ends, which lost 2 bases and 5 bases, there was a span of 6 bases. This CDR3 is built from 11 residues. Germline values: CDR1 DFQATT, CDR2 SNEGSKA (reference sequence). CDR3 loop: CSARPLETQYF. The CDR3 DNA sequence: TGCAGTGCTAGACCTCTGGAGACCCAGTACTTC.

The rearrangement links TRBV6-5 to TRBJ2-1; 8 nucleotides line up with TRBD2. With 2 bases clipped from V and 3 bases from J, the junction kept 0 bases outside the gene matches. This CDR3 comprises 14 residues. The germline V gene encodes CDR1 MNHEY and CDR2 SVGAGI. The CDR3 DNA reads TGTGCCAGCAGTTACAGCGGGAGCTACAATGAGCAGTTCTTC. Its protein is CASSYSGSYNEQFF.

The rearrangement uses TRBV29-1 and TRBJ1-1; possibly TRBD1 for D (5 bases). This CDR3 spans 13 amino acids. Germline V lookup: CDR1 SQVTM, CDR2 ANQGSEA. V gave up 5 bases and J gave up 4 bases, with 14 bases separating them. DNA for the CDR3: TGCAGCGTTTTATCAGGGCGAGGCACTGAAGCTTTCTTT. This gives the protein CSVLSGRGTEAFF. The variable domain in full, with the rest retrieved from reference TRBV29-1 and TRBJ1-1, is SAVISQKPSRDICQRGTSLTIQCQVDSQVTMMFWYRQQPGQSLTLIATANQGSEATYESGFVIDKFPISRPNLTFSTLTVSNMSPEDSSIYLCSVLSGRGTEAFFGQGTRLTVV.

This clone has just a few counts. The rearrangement uses TRBV5-4 and TRBJ2-1, with TRBD2 matching over 11 bases. The ends lost 4 bases at V and 6 bases at J; junction bases unmatched: 12. Germline V CDR1 and CDR2: SGHNT, YYREEE (reference sequence). This CDR3 is 17 amino acids long. CDR3 protein: CASSPNQNLAGGNEQFF. CDR3 DNA sequence: TGTGCCAGCAGCCCCAACCAAAATCTAGCGGGAGGCAATGAGCAGTTCTTC.

The CDR3 nucleotides are TGCGCCAGCAGCTGGGGCACTGAAGCTTTCTTT. It is translated as CASSWGTEAFF. This chain connects TRBV5-1 to TRBJ1-1; D remains ambiguous. Trimming took 3 bases from V and 4 from J, leaving 4 bases between them. The CDR3 contains 11 residues. In germline, CDR1 is SGHRS, CDR2 YFSETQ.

This clone was found a few times. The V and J genes are TRBV27 and TRBJ2-7, with 10 bases lining up with TRBD2. The CDR3 length is 15 residues. V lost 4 bases and J lost 4; bases outside the gene matches: 7. The germline gives CDR1 MNHEY, CDR2 SMNVEV (reference sequence). Written as DNA, the CDR3 is TGTGCCAGCAGTTCACCGGGACTAGCGAGTTACGAGCAGTACTTC. Protein: CASSSPGLASYEQYF.

This clone was seen more than once but under ten times. The rearrangement uses TRBV29-1 and TRBJ1-1; weak D call: TRBD1 (5 bases). The V and J ends lost 5 bases and 6 bases respectively, with 16 bases between them. The germline CDR1 and CDR2 sequences are SQVTM and ANQGSEA. This CDR3 is built from 13 residues. The CDR3 sequence is CSVIGQGLAEAFF. CDR3 DNA: TGCAGCGTTATAGGACAAGGTTTAGCTGAAGCTTTCTTT. The variable domain in full, with the rest retrieved from reference TRBV29-1 and TRBJ1-1, is SAVISQKPSRDICQRGTSLTIQCQVDSQVTMMFWYRQQPGQSLTLIATANQGSEATYESGFVIDKFPISRPNLTFSTLTVSNMSPEDSSIYLCSVIGQGLAEAFFGQGTRLTVV.

J is TRBJ2-1 and V is TRBV5-1; 11 bases agree with TRBD2. This CDR3 spans 15 amino acids. Germline V gene lookup returns CDR1 SGHRS and CDR2 YFSETQ. Trimming at V came to 4 bases and at J to 7 bases, leaving 7 bases not matched to a gene. For the CDR3, the DNA is TGCGCCAGCAGCGGAGGGACTAGCGGTGTGAATGAGCAGTTCTTC. This encodes CASSGGTSGVNEQFF.

This clone was seen only a few times. At one boundary the junction diverges from the germline segment, which might be a read error. This chain joins TRBV7-7 and TRBJ2-7; D gene unclear. In germline, CDR1 is SSHAT, CDR2 FNYEAQ (reference sequence). There are 13 residues in the CDR3. The CDR3 protein is CASSLGRLDEQYF. For the CDR3, the DNA is TGTGCTAGCAGCTTGGGAAGATTGGACGAGCAGTACTTC.

This clone was detected a few times. The chain recombines TRBV4-2 with TRBJ2-3, with D hard to call. This CDR3 contains 15 residues. Trimming took off 0 bases at V and 0 bases at J, with 7 bases between the two ends. Germline V lookup: CDR1 LGHNA, CDR2 YNFKEQ. DNA of the CDR3: TGTGCCAGCAGCCAAGATCTGTCTAGCACAGATACGCAGTATTTT. This gives the protein CASSQDLSSTDTQYF.